These 17 T cell receptor beta chains were all obtained from the same sample, sequenced in a study of cytomegalovirus exposure and HLA in healthy donors. A multiplex PCR was run with 60 Vbeta primers and 13 Jbeta primers. The repertoire was sequenced with immunoSEQ multiplex PCR; TCRdb's copy has only in-frame clones and lacks some. The sample carries around 91,000 clones, around 80% recorded once. The sequencing sample was made of PBMCs. These receptor sequences come from a male donor in good health and CMV-seropositive.

The chain combines TRBV19 with TRBJ1-2; tentative D call: TRBD1 (6 bases). CDR1 is LNHDA and CDR2 is SQIVND in the germline V gene (reference sequence). Trimming pared 7 bases from V and 6 bases from J, leaving 24 bases between. The CDR3 has 16 residues. CDR3: CASNSPTGWSRDGYTF. The CDR3 DNA sequence: TGTGCCAGTAACAGTCCTACAGGGTGGAGTCGGGATGGCTACACCTTC.

The gene calls are TRBV7-9 and TRBJ2-3; 9 positions agree with TRBD2. Germline V gene data show CDR1 as SEHNR and CDR2 as FQNEAQ (reference sequence). The CDR3 is 17 residues long. V lost 5 bases, J lost 7 bases, and 16 bases stayed unmatched. The chain's CDR3 is CASSALPAGGKIYTQYF. The CDR3 bases are TGTGCCAGCAGCGCCCTCCCAGCGGGAGGAAAGATTTATACGCAGTATTTT.

The genes are TRBV2 and TRBJ1-1; D is uncertain. CDR1 and CDR2 (germline): SNHLY, FYNNEI. There are 13 residues in the CDR3. Deletions cut 6 bases from V and 2 bases from J, with 10 bases between. CDR3: CASSRRGNTEAFF. CDR3 bases: TGTGCCAGCAGCCGGCGGGGAAACACTGAAGCTTTCTTT.

This clone was observed a single time. The chain carries TRBV19 and TRBJ2-3; TRBD1 agrees at 7 bases. This CDR3 is 12 amino acids long. Trimming took 3 bases from V and 6 from J; bases not matched to a gene: 0. Germline CDR1 is LNHDA and CDR2 is SQIVND (reference sequence). CDR3 residues: CASSMTGDTQYF. DNA of the CDR3: TGTGCCAGTAGTATGACAGGGGATACGCAGTATTTT. The full variable domain, its missing parts supplied by reference TRBV19 and TRBJ2-3, is DGGITQSPKYLFRKEGQNVTLSCEQNLNHDAMYWYRQDPGQGLRLIYYSQIVNDFQKGDIAEGYSVSREKKESFPLTVTSAQKNPTAFYLCASSMTGDTQYFGPGTRLTVL.

CDR3 nucleotides: TGTGCCAGTAGTATAGTTGGGAGTTACAATGAGCAGTTCTTC. This codes for CASSIVGSYNEQFF. The V call is TRBV19, the J call TRBJ2-1; D possibly corresponds to TRBD2 (5 bases). This CDR3 spans 14 amino acids. Germline V gives CDR1 LNHDA, CDR2 SQIVND (reference sequence). With 1 base removed from V and 4 bases from J, the gap between germline ends came to 8 bases.

V usage is TRBV27 and J usage is TRBJ2-7; 7 positions agree with TRBD2. This CDR3 is 13 amino acids long. Per the germline V gene, CDR1 is MNHEY and CDR2 is SMNVEV (reference sequence). The J segment lost 5 bases and the V segment lost 6 bases, leaving 7 bases of the junction unmatched. In DNA form, the CDR3 reads TGTGCCAGCAGGGTAAGCGGGGCCCACGAGCAGTACTTC. This codes for CASRVSGAHEQYF.

The rearrangement uses TRBV27 and TRBJ1-1, with unresolved D. The CDR3 length is 12 residues. With 5 bases removed from V and 1 base from J, the gap between germline ends came to 5 bases. Per the germline V gene, CDR1 is MNHEY and CDR2 is SMNVEV (reference sequence). This chain's CDR3 is CASSRRNTEAFF. CDR3 nucleotides: TGTGCCAGCAGTCGTAGGAACACTGAAGCTTTCTTT.

The V gene is TRBV28, the J gene TRBJ2-3; D is perhaps TRBD2 (5 bases). Trimming left V 3 bases short and J 2 bases short, with 12 bases between. The CDR3 runs 15 residues. Germline CDR1 and CDR2: MDHEN and SYDVKM. The CDR3 bases are TGTGCCAGCAGTTTCGGAGGATACGACACAGATACGCAGTATTTT. Translated: CASSFGGYDTDTQYF.

This clone was detected only once. V usage is TRBV6-5 and J usage is TRBJ1-1; 9 nucleotides align to TRBD1. Looked up from germline, CDR1 is MNHEY and CDR2 is SVGAGI. The CDR3 runs 16 residues. Germline trimming cut 0 bases from V and 7 bases from J; bases unmatched to any gene: 9. The CDR3: CASSYSYRGRGYEAFF. CDR3 nucleotide sequence: TGTGCCAGCAGTTACTCCTACAGGGGGCGCGGGTATGAAGCTTTCTTT.

The chain has TRBV14 and TRBJ1-1; D perhaps matches TRBD1 (6 bases). Germline assignment: CDR1 SGHDN and CDR2 FVKESK. This CDR3 region has 13 residues. Trimming took off 5 bases at V and 1 base at J, with 8 bases between the two ends. The CDR3 sequence is CASSIQGNTEAFF. The CDR3 DNA follows: TGTGCCAGCAGCATACAGGGGAACACTGAAGCTTTCTTT.

The CDR3 coding sequence is TGCGCCAGCAGCGCGACCGCGGGCAACACTGAAGCTTTCTTT. As protein: CASSATAGNTEAFF. The chain employs TRBV5-1 and TRBJ1-1, with D uncertain. The germline gives CDR1 SGHRS, CDR2 YFSETQ. The V and J ends lost 4 bases and 2 bases respectively, with 12 bases between them. The CDR3 has 14 amino acids.

J is TRBJ2-2 and V is TRBV5-1, with a weak D call TRBD2 (7 bases). V shed 3 bases and J shed 2 bases, with 20 bases lying between them. In germline, CDR1 is SGHRS, CDR2 YFSETQ. This CDR3 has 18 amino acids. In nucleotides, the CDR3 is TGCGCCAGCAGCTCGGGCCTTCGCGGGGGCCACAACACCGGGGAGCTGTTTTTT. The encoded protein is CASSSGLRGGHNTGELFF.

The chain recombines TRBV5-4 with TRBJ1-4; no definite D call. The V and J ends lost 0 bases and 5 bases respectively, with 11 bases between them. The CDR3 covers 15 residues. Germline values: CDR1 SGHNT, CDR2 YYREEE (reference sequence). The CDR3 coding sequence is TGTGCCAGCAGCTTGGGCGACGGACTAAATGAAAAACTGTTTTTT. This sequence encodes CASSLGDGLNEKLFF.

The genes are TRBV5-6 and TRBJ2-4, with TRBD2 matching 8 bases. Germline loops: CDR1 SGHDT, CDR2 YYEEEE. V dropped 1 base and J dropped 10; count of bases not matched to a gene: 10. CDR3 length equals 15 residues. The CDR3 DNA reads as TGTGCCAGCAGCTTGTTAACGGGAGGGCCGGGTATTCAGTACTTC. It encodes CASSLLTGGPGIQYF.

The chain recombines TRBV11-2 with TRBJ2-3, with 8 positions matching TRBD1. Germline values: CDR1 SGHAT, CDR2 FQNNGV. J lost 1 base, V lost 2 bases, and 2 bases had no gene match. The CDR3 is 15 residues long. Here the CDR3 DNA reads TGTGCCAGCAGCTTATCGGGACAGGGCACAGATACGCAGTATTTT. This translates into CASSLSGQGTDTQYF.

V and J are TRBV12-2 and TRBJ1-5; TRBD1 reflects the table's D call only, with no check against the DNA. TRBV12-2 is classified as a pseudogene. This CDR3 region has 17 residues. DNA for the CDR3: TGTGCAAGTCGCTCCCGTCCTGCCGGGACAGGGAACCAGCCCCAGCATTTT. Protein sequence: CASRSRPAGTGNQPQHF.

Only one count was recorded for this clone. The chain links TRBV27 to TRBJ1-1; TRBD1 agrees at 8 bases. The germline V gene encodes CDR1 MNHEY and CDR2 SMNVEV (reference sequence). V lost 6 bases and J lost 4; bases outside the gene matches: 16. This CDR3 is 17 amino acids long. CDR3 nucleotides: TGTGCCAGCAGATCCCTCCGGACAGGGAACAATCCCACTGAAGCTTTCTTT. Protein product: CASRSLRTGNNPTEAFF.